The clone carrying this T cell receptor beta chain has more than one count but fewer than ten. Its antigen is as yet unknown. This specimen comes from a study of post-analysis software for immune sequencing data. About the study: Courses of disease covered relapsing-remitting, secondary progressive and progressive-relapsing multiple sclerosis.

Study-wide findings and caveats: Four to six TRBV segments appeared more often in patients than in controls, and TRBV5-6, TRBV5-1 and TRBV20-1 were among these.

Each TCR beta cDNA library carried unique molecular identifiers. In TCRdb, the PCR reads were re-called with MiXCR into one record per CDR3 protein. The sample yields hundreds of thousands of distinct CDR3 sequences, 25% to 30% seen once. V lost 6 bases to trimming and J lost 0 bases; unmatched junction nucleotides: 2. Germline V gene sequence: CDR1 SQVTM, CDR2 ANQGSEA. This CDR3 contains 14 residues. Sequenced sample: blood. The TCR originated in a girl aged 10 to 17 with multiple sclerosis. The chain uses TRBV29-1 and TRBJ2-2; TRBD2 aligns across 9 bases. The CDR3 nucleotides read TGCAGCGTAGCTAGCGGGACGAACACCGGGGAGCTGTTTTTT. Its translation: CSVASGTNTGELFF.